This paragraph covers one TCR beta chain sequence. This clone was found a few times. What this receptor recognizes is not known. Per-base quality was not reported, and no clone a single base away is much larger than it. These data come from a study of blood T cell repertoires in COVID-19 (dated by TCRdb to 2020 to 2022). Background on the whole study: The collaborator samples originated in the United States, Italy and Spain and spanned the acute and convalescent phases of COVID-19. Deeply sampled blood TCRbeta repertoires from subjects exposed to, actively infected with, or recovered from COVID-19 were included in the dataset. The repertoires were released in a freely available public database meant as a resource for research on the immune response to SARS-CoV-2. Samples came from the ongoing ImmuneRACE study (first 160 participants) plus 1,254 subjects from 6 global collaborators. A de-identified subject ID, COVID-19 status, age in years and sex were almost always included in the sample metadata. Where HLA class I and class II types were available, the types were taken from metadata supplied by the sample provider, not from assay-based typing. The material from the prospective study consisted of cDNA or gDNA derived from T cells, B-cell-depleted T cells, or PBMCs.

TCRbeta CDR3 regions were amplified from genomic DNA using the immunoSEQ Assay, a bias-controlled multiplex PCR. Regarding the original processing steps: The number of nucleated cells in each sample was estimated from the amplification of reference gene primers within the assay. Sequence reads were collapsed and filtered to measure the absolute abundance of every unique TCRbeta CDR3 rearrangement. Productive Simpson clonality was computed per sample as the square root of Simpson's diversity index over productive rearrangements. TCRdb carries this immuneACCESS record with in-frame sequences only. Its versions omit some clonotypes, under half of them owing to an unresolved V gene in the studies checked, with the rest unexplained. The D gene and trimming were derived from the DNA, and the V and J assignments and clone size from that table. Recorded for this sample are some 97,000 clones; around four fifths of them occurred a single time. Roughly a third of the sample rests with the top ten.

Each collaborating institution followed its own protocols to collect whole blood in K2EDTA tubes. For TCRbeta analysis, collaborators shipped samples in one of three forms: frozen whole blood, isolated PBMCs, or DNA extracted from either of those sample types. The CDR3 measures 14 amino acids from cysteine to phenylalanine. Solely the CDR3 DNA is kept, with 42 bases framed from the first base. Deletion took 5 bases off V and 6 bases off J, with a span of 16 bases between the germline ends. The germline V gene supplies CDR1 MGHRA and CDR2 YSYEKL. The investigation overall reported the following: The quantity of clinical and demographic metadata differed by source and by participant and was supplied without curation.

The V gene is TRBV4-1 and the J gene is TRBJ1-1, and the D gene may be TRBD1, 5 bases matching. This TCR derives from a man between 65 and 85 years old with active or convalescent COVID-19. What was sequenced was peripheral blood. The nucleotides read TGCGCCAGCAGCTTTAAGGATATGACAGCTGAAGCTTTCTTT. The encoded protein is CASSFKDMTAEAFF.